Following are 9 T cell receptor beta chains from one sample sequenced in a study of T cell repertoires in aging, cancer and after chemotherapy. TRB rearrangements spanning V, D and J were amplified using mixed TRB-A/B primers. From the multiplex PCR reads, TCRdb called clonotypes with MiXCR, one entry per CDR3 protein. The data show 550 to 700 distinct CDR3 sequences, with around a sixth seen just once and approximately 33% held by the top ten. The template was genomic DNA from peripheral blood, not RNA. What was sequenced was blood. Receptors originate from a human donor with a blood cancer.

This clonotype is classed as large (0.1 to 1%). V is TRBV29-1 and J is TRBJ2-3; D remains unclear. The germline gives CDR1 SQVTM, CDR2 ANQGSEA. The CDR3 length is 12 residues. V lost 3 bases, J lost 1 base, and 5 bases lay in between. CDR3 region: CSVDQGTDTQYF. In DNA, the CDR3 is TGCAGCGTTGACCAGGGCACAGATACGCAGTATTTT.

This clonotype came up once. The chain combines TRBV29-1 with TRBJ2-1; D may match TRBD1 or TRBD2 (7 bases each). Germline lookup yields CDR1 SQVTM and CDR2 ANQGSEA. The CDR3 runs to 17 residues. V was shortened by 6 bases and J by 1 base, with 22 bases between the two germline ends. The DNA for the CDR3 is TGCAGCGTCGGGGGGACAGATTCAGTAAGATCCTACAATGAGCAGTTCTTC. Its protein is CSVGGTDSVRSYNEQFF.

V usage is TRBV6-1 and J usage is TRBJ1-6; the D gene is possibly TRBD1 (6 bases). Trimming cost V 3 bases and J 7 bases, with 10 bases left between them. This CDR3 comprises 14 residues. Germline CDR1 MNHNS, CDR2 SASEGT. CDR3 protein: CASSELTGNSPLHF. CDR3 nucleotide sequence: TGTGCCAGCAGTGAGTTGACAGGAAATTCACCCCTCCACTTT.

This clonotype was recorded a few times. One end of the junction fails to match germline, which may point to a read error. V usage is TRBV7-7 and J usage is TRBJ2-5, with 11 bases matching TRBD2. Germline CDR1 is SSHAT and CDR2 is FNYEAQ (reference sequence). CDR3 length equals 17 residues. In nucleotides, the CDR3 is TGTGCTAGCAGCTTTGGAAGGCTAGCGGGGGGTGGGGAGACCCAGTACTTC. Encoded protein: CASSFGRLAGGGETQYF. Based on the CDR3 plus reference TRBV7-7 and TRBJ2-5, the full variable domain is GAGVSQSPRYKVTKRGQDVTLRCDPISSHATLYWYQQALGQGPEFLTYFNYEAQPDKSGLPSDRFSAERPEGSISTLTIQRTEQRDSAMYRCASSFGRLAGGGETQYFGPGTRLLVL.

V usage is TRBV28 and J usage is TRBJ1-6; the D gene is possibly TRBD1 (6 bases). The length of the CDR3 is 17 residues. Germline CDR1 reads MDHEN; CDR2 reads SYDVKM. Trimming removed 6 bases from V and 1 base from J, with 16 bases in between. CDR3 in amino acids: CASRDWTVSSYNSPLHF. The CDR3 DNA is TGTGCCAGCAGGGATTGGACAGTTAGTTCCTATAATTCACCCCTCCACTTT. The variable domain in full, completed from reference TRBV28 and TRBJ1-6, reads DVKVTQSSRYLVKRTGEKVFLECVQDMDHENMFWYRQDPGLGLRLIYFSYDVKMKEKGDIPEGYSVSREKKERFSLILESASTNQTSMYLCASRDWTVSSYNSPLHFGNGTRLTVT.

This clonotype was recorded a few times. This rearrangement joins TRBV5-1 to TRBJ2-7; 10 bases align to TRBD1. V dropped 4 bases and J dropped 1; count of bases not matched to a gene: 8. This CDR3 has 16 amino acids. Germline V lookup: CDR1 SGHRS, CDR2 YFSETQ. CDR3 sequence (DNA): TGCGCCAGCAGCGCCAGACAGGGGGCCCTATCCTACGAGCAGTACTTC. Translated: CASSARQGALSYEQYF.

By share of the sample, this clonotype is large. The J gene is TRBJ1-4, the V gene TRBV5-6; D gene unclear. Germline CDR1 reads SGHDT; CDR2 reads YYEEEE. Trimming shortened V by 0 bases and J by 5 bases, and 5 bases separated the two germline ends. CDR3 length: 13 residues. This chain's CDR3 is CASSLVQNEKLFF. CDR3 nucleotides: TGTGCCAGCAGCTTGGTTCAGAATGAAAAACTGTTTTTT.

This clonotype is large by share. This sequence joins TRBV12-3 or TRBV12-4 and TRBJ1-2; D gene ambiguous. Trimming stripped 1 base from V and 5 bases from J, with 8 bases between. CDR3 length equals 13 residues. CDR3 sequence: CASSLGPSYGYTF. The CDR3 nucleotides are TGTGCCAGCAGTTTAGGTCCCTCTTATGGCTACACCTTC.

This clonotype is termed medium-sized (0.01 to 0.1%). The chain employs TRBV30 and TRBJ2-1; possibly TRBD1 or TRBD2 for D (5 bases each). This CDR3 has 16 residues. Germline CDR1 and CDR2: GTSNPN and SVGIG (reference sequence). V was pared by 0 bases and J by 7 bases, with 19 bases between. The CDR3 nucleotides are TGTGCCTGGAGTGTATCCCCGGGGCCGGGGAAAAATGAGCAGTTCTTC. It yields the protein CAWSVSPGPGKNEQFF.